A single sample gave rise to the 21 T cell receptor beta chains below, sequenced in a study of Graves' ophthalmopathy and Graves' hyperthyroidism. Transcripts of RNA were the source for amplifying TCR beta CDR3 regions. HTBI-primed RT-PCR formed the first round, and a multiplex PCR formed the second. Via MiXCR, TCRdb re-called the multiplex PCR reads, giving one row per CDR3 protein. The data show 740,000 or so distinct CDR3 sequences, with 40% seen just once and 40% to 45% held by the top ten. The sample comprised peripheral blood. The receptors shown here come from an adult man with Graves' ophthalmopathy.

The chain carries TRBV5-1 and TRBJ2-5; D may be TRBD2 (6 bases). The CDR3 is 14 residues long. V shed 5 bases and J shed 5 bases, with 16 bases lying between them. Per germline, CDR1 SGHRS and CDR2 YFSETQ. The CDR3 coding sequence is TGCGCCAGCAGTGTGAGTTCGGGGGTGGAGACCCAGTACTTC. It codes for CASSVSSGVETQYF.

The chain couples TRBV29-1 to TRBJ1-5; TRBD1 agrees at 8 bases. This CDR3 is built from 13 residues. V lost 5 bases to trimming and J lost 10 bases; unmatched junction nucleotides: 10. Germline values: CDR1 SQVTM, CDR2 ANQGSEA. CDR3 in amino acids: CSVSRDRNSPQHF. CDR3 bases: TGCAGCGTTAGCCGGGACAGGAATTCACCCCAGCATTTT.

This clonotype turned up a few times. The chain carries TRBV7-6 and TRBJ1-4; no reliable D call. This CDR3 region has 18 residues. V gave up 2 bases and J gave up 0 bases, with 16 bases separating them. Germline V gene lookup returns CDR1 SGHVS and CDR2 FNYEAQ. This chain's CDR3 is CASSLRPPPVATNEKLFF. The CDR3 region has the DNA TGTGCCAGCAGCTTACGACCCCCCCCCGTAGCAACTAATGAAAAACTGTTTTTT.

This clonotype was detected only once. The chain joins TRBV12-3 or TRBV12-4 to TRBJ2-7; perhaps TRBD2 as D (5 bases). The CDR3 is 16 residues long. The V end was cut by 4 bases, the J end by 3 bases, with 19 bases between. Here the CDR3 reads CASSYLSQSRGYEQYF. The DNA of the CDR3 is TGTGCCAGCAGTTACCTCTCTCAGTCCCGGGGCTACGAGCAGTACTTC.

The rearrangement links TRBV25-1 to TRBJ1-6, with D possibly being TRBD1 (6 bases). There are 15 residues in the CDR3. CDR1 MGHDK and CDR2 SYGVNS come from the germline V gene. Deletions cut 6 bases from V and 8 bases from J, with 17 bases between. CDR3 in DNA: TGTGCCAGCAGGGGAGATGCAGGGGTCGATTCACCCCTCCACTTT. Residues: CASRGDAGVDSPLHF.

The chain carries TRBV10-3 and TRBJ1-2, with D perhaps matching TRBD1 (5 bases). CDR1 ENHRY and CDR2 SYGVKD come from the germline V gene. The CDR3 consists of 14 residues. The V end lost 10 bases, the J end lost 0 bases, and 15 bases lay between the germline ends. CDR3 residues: CASRRDLANYGYTF. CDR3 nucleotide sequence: TGTGCCAGCAGGAGGGACCTGGCTAACTATGGCTACACCTTC.

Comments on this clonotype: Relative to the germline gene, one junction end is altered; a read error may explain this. CDR3 region: CASSENLRMNTGAFF. CDR3 in DNA: TGTGCCAGCAGTGAAAACCTAAGAATGAACACTGGAGCTTTCTTT. V and J are TRBV2 and TRBJ1-1, with D unresolved. Germline V gene lookup returns CDR1 SNHLY and CDR2 FYNNEI. There are 15 residues in the CDR3. The full variable domain, its missing parts supplied by reference TRBV2 and TRBJ1-1, is EPEVTQTPSHQVTQMGQEVILRCVPISNHLYFYWYRQILGQKVEFLVSFYNNEISEKSEIFDDQFSVERPDGSNFTLKIRSTKLEDSAMYFCASSENLRMNTGAFFGQGTRLTVV.

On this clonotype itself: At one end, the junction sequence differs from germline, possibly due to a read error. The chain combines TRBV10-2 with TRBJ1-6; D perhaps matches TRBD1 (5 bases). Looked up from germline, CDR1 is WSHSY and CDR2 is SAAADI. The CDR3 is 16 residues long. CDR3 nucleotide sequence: TGTGCCAGCAGTTACTTGGGCAGGGATAATAATTCACCCCTCCACTTT. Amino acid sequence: CASSYLGRDNNSPLHF.

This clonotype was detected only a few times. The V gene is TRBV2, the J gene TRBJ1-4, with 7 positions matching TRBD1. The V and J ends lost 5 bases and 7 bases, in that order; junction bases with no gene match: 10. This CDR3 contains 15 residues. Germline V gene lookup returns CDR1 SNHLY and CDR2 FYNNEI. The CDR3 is CASSLVQGDGEKLFF. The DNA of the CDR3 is TGTGCCAGCAGTTTAGTGCAGGGGGATGGTGAAAAACTGTTTTTT.

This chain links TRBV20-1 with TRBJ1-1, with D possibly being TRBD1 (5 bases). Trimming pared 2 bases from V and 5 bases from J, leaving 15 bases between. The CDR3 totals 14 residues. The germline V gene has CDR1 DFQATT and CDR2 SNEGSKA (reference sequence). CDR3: CSARLGSRETEAFF. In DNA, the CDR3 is TGCAGTGCTAGATTAGGGAGCAGGGAGACTGAAGCTTTCTTT.

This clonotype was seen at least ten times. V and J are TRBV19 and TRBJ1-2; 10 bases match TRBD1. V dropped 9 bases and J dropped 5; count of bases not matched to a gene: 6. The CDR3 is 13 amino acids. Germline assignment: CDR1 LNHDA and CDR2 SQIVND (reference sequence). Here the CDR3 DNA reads TGTGCCAGCAGGGGACAGGGGCGGTATGGCTACACCTTC. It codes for CASRGQGRYGYTF. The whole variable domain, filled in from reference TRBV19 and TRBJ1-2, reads DGGITQSPKYLFRKEGQNVTLSCEQNLNHDAMYWYRQDPGQGLRLIYYSQIVNDFQKGDIAEGYSVSREKKESFPLTVTSAQKNPTAFYLCASRGQGRYGYTFGSGTRLTVV.

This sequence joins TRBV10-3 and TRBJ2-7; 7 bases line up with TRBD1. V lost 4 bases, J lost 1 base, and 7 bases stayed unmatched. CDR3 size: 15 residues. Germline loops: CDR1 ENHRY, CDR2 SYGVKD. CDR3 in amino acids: CAISGAQGTSYEQYF. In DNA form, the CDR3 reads TGTGCCATCAGTGGGGCACAGGGGACATCCTACGAGCAGTACTTC.

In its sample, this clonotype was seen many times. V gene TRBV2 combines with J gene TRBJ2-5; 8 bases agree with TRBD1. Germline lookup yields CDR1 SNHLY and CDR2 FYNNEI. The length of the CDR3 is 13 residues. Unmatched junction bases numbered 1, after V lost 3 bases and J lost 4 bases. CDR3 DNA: TGTGCCAGCAGTGAGACAGGGGTAGAGACCCAGTACTTC. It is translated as CASSETGVETQYF.

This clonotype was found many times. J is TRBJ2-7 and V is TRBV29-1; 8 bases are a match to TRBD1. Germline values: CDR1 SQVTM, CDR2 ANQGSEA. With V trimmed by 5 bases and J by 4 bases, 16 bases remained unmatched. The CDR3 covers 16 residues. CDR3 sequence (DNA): TGCAGCGTTACGGCTGGACAGGGCTCGAAAGGGTACGAGCAGTACTTC. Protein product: CSVTAGQGSKGYEQYF.

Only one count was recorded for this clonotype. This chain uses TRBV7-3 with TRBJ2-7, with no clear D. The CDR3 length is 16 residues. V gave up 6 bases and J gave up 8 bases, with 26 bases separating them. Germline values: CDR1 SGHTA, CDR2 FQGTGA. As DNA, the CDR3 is TGTGCCAGCAGTGCCCCTCCAGGTGTGCTTGCCCTAAAGCAGTACTTC. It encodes CASSAPPGVLALKQYF.

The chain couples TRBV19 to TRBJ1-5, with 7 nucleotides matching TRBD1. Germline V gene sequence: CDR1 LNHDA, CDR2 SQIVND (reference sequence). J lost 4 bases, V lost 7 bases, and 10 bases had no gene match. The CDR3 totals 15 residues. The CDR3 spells CASTRQGVANQPQHF. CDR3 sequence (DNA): TGTGCCAGTACCCGACAGGGAGTAGCAAATCAGCCCCAGCATTTT.

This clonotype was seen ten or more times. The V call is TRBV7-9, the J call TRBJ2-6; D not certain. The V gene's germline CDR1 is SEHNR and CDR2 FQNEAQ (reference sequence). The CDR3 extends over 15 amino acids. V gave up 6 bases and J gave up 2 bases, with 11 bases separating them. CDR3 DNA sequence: TGTGCCAGCAGACTCAACCTACCTGGGGCCAACGTCCTGACTTTC. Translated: CASRLNLPGANVLTF. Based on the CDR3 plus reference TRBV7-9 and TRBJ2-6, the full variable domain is DTGVSQNPRHKITKRGQNVTFRCDPISEHNRLYWYRQTLGQGPEFLTYFQNEAQLEKSRLLSDRFSAERPKGSFSTLEIQRTEQGDSAMYLCASRLNLPGANVLTFGAGSRLTVL.

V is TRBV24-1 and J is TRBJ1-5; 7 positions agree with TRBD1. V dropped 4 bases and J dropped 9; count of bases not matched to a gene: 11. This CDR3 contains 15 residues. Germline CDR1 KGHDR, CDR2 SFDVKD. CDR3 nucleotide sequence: TGTGCCACCAGTGACCCAGGGACAGCTATTCGGCCCCAGCATTTT. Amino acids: CATSDPGTAIRPQHF.

Written as DNA, the CDR3 is TGTGCCAGCCGTTACAGTAACTATGGCTACACCTTC. Its translation is CASRYSNYGYTF. The chain combines TRBV25-1 with TRBJ1-2; D gene ambiguous. Deletions cut 8 bases from V and 1 base from J, with 8 bases between. The CDR3 is 12 residues long. Per germline, CDR1 MGHDK and CDR2 SYGVNS.

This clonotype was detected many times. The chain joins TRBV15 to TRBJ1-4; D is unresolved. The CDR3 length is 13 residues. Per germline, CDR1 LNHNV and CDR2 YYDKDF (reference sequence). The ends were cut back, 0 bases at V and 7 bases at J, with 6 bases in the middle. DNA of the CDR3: TGTGCCACCAGCAGAGATTTGACTGAAAAACTGTTTTTT. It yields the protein CATSRDLTEKLFF.

The CDR3 region has the DNA TGCGCCAGCAGCCCAAAGGACAGGGCCGGGACCCAGTACTTC. Its protein product is CASSPKDRAGTQYF. The V gene is TRBV5-1, the J gene TRBJ2-5, with TRBD1 identical over 8 bases. The ends lost 4 bases at V and 7 bases at J; junction bases unmatched: 9. There are 14 residues in the CDR3. Germline V gives CDR1 SGHRS, CDR2 YFSETQ.